These 7 T cell receptor beta chains originate from one sample sequenced in a study of T cell repertoires in cytomegalovirus infection. In TCRdb, the reads were re-called with MiXCR into one record per CDR3 protein. The data show over 450,000 distinct CDR3 sequences, about 11% seen once. Sequencing was performed on PBMCs. The receptors come from a human donor in good health (CMV status not recorded). Some clones in this sample may be carry-over from other donors' samples.

At least ten counts were recorded for this clonotype. The chain links TRBV12-5 to TRBJ2-1; 13 bases are a match to TRBD2. The germline V gene encodes CDR1 LGHNT and CDR2 FRNRAP. V shed 1 base, J shed 7 bases, and the junction held 4 bases outside the gene matches. The CDR3 spans 16 residues. The CDR3 region is CASGLGTSGSRNEQFF. CDR3 DNA sequence: TGTGCTAGTGGTTTGGGGACTAGCGGGAGTCGGAATGAGCAGTTCTTC.

This chain connects TRBV20-1 to TRBJ2-7, with D maybe TRBD2 (5 bases). The CDR3 runs 13 residues. V was pared by 3 bases and J by 7 bases, with 16 bases between. CDR1 and CDR2 (germline): DFQATT, SNEGSKA (reference sequence). CDR3: CSARGSKTGEQYF. CDR3 nucleotides: TGCAGTGCTAGGGGCTCGAAAACGGGGGAGCAGTACTTC.

The chain has TRBV28 and TRBJ2-3, with D uncertain. Germline V CDR1 and CDR2: MDHEN, SYDVKM. The CDR3 runs 12 residues. V lost 1 base and J lost 5, with 4 bases in between. CDR3 residues: CASSLFEDTQYF. The DNA of the CDR3 is TGTGCCAGCAGTTTATTTGAAGATACGCAGTATTTT.

In this sample, this clonotype turned up many times. This chain joins TRBV7-8 and TRBJ2-5; the D gene is possibly TRBD2 (6 bases). V dropped 0 bases and J dropped 4 bases, with 9 bases sitting between them. The V gene's germline CDR1 is SGHVS and CDR2 FQNEAQ. This CDR3 has 14 residues. CDR3 nucleotides: TGTGCCAGCAGCTTAGCGCGGGACGGAGAGACCCAGTACTTC. It is translated as CASSLARDGETQYF.

The chain has TRBV5-1 and TRBJ1-2; a possible D gene is TRBD1 (6 bases). Trimming took 5 bases from V and 8 from J, leaving 13 bases between them. From germline, CDR1 is SGHRS and CDR2 YFSETQ. The CDR3 has 12 amino acids. CDR3 DNA: TGCGCCAGCAGTACGGGGGGCGAGGGCTACACCTTC. Its translation is CASSTGGEGYTF.

This clonotype was observed at least ten times. This sequence joins TRBV12-3 or TRBV12-4 and TRBJ2-7; D might be TRBD1 (6 bases). V was trimmed by 5 bases and J by 7 bases, leaving 15 bases between them. The CDR3 extends over 13 amino acids. The CDR3 DNA follows: TGTGCCAGCAGTCCAGAACAGGGCCTAGAGCAGTACTTC. Translation: CASSPEQGLEQYF.

There are many counts of this clonotype. V usage is TRBV7-9 and J usage is TRBJ2-1; no definite D call. The V gene lost 3 bases and the J gene lost 8 bases, with 11 bases spanning the gap. The CDR3 runs to 13 residues. Germline loops: CDR1 SEHNR, CDR2 FQNEAQ (reference sequence). CDR3 amino acids: CASSFRDNHEQFF. For the CDR3, the DNA is TGTGCCAGCAGCTTTCGTGACAATCATGAGCAGTTCTTC.